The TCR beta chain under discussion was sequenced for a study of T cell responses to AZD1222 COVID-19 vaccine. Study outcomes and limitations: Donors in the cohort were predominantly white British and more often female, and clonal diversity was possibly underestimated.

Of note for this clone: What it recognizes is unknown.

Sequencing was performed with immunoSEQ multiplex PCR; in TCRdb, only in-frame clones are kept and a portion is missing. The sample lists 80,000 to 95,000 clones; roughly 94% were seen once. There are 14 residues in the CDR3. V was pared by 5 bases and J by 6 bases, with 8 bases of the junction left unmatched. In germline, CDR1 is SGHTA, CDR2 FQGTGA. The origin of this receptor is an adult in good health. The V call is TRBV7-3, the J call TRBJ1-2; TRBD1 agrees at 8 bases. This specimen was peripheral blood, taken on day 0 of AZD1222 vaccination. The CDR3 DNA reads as TGTGCCAGCAGCGCAAACGGACAGGGTGATGGCTACACCTTC. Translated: CASSANGQGDGYTF.